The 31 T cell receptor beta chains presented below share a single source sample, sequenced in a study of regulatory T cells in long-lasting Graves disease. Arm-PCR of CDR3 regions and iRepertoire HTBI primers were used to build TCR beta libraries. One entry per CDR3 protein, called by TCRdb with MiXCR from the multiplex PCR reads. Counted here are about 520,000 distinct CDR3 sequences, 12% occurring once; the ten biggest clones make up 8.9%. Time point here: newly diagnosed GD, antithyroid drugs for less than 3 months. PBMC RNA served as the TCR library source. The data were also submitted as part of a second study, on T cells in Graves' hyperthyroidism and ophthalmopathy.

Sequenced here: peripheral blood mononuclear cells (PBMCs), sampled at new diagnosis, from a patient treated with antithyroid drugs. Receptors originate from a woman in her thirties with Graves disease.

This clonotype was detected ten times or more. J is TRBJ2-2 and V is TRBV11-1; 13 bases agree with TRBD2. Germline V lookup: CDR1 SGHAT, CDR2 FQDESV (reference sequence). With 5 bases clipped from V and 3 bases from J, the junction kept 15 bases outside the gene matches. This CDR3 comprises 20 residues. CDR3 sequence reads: CASSPGTSGKARRDTGELFF. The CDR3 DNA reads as TGTGCCAGCAGCCCCGGGACTAGCGGGAAAGCTAGGCGTGACACCGGGGAGCTGTTTTTT.

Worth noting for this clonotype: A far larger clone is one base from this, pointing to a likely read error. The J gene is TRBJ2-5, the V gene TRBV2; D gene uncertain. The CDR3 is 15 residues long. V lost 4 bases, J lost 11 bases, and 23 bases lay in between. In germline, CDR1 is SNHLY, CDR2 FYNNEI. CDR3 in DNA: TGTGCCAGCAGTGGACCCACCTCGTCCTACAATGAGCAGTACTTC. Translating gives CASSGPTSSYNEQYF. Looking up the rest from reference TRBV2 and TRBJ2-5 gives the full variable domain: EPEVTQTPSHQVTQMGQEVILRCVPISNHLYFYWYRQILGQKVEFLVSFYNNEISEKSEIFDDQFSVERPDGSNFTLKIRSTKLEDSAMYFCASSGPTSSYNEQYFGPGTRLLVL.

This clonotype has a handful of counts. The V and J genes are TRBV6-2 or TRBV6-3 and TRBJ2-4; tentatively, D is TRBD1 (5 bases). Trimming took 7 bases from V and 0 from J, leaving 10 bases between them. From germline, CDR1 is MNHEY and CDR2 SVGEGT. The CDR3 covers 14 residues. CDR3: CASTETEAKNIQYF. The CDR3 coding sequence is TGTGCCAGCACCGAGACAGAAGCCAAAAACATTCAGTACTTC.

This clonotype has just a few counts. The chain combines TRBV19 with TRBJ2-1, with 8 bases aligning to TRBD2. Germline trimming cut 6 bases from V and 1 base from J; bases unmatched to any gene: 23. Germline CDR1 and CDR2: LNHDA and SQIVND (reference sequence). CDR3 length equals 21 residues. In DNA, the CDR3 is TGTGCCAGTAGAAAACGGGACTGGAGCGGGAGAACGACGGGGTCCTACAATGAGCAGTTCTTC. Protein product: CASRKRDWSGRTTGSYNEQFF.

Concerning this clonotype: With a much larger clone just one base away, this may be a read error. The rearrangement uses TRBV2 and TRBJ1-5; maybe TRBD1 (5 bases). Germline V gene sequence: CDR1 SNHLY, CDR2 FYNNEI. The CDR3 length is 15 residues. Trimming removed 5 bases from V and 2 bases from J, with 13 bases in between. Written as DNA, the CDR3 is TGTGCCAGCAGTCTCTTGGGGCGTGGCAATCAGCCCCAGCATTTT. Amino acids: CASSLLGRGNQPQHF.

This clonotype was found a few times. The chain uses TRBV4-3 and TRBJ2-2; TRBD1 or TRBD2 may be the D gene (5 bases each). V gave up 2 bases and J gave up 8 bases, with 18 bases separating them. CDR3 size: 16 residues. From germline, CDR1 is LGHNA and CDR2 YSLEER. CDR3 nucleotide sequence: TGCGCCAGCAGCCAATTGGGGCGGGCCGGATCGGGGGAGCTGTTTTTT. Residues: CASSQLGRAGSGELFF.

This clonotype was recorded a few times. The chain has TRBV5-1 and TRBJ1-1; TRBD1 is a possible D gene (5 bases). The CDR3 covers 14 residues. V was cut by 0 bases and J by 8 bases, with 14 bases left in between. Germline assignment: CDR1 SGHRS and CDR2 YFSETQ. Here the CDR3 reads CASSLEFPDREAFF. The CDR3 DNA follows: TGCGCCAGCAGCTTGGAATTCCCTGACAGAGAAGCTTTCTTT. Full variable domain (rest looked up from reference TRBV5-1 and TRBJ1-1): KAGVTQTPRYLIKTRGQQVTLSCSPISGHRSVSWYQQTPGQGLQFLFEYFSETQRNKGNFPGRFSGRQFSNSRSEMNVSTLELGDSALYLCASSLEFPDREAFFGQGTRLTVV.

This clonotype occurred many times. The chain's CDR3 is CASSQDGVGNNQPQHF. In nucleotides, the CDR3 is TGCGCCAGCAGCCAAGACGGGGTAGGGAACAATCAGCCCCAGCATTTT. The rearrangement links TRBV4-1 to TRBJ1-5; D call uncertain. The germline CDR1 and CDR2 sequences are MGHRA and YSYEKL. The V end lost 0 bases, the J end lost 3 bases, and 12 bases lay between the germline ends. The CDR3 contains 16 residues.

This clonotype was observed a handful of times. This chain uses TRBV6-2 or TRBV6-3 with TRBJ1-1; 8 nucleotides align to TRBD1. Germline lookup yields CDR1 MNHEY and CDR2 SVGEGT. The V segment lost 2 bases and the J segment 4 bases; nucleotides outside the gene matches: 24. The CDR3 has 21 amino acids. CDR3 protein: CASSYPRYADRAVKPSTEAFF. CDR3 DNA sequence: TGTGCCAGCAGTTACCCGAGGTATGCGGACAGGGCGGTCAAACCTTCCACTGAAGCTTTCTTT.

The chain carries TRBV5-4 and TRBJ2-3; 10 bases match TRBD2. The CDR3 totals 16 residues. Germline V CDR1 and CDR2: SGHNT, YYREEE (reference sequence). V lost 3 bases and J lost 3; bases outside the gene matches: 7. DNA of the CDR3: TGTGCCAGCAGCTCACTGACTAGCGGGTTTACAGATACGCAGTATTTT. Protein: CASSSLTSGFTDTQYF.

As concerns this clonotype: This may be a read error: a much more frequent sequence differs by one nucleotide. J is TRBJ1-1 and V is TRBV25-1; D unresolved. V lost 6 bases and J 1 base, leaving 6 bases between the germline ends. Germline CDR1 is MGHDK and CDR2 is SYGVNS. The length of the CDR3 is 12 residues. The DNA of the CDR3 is TGTGCCAGCAGCCAGACGAACACTGAAGCTTTCTTT. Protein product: CASSQTNTEAFF.

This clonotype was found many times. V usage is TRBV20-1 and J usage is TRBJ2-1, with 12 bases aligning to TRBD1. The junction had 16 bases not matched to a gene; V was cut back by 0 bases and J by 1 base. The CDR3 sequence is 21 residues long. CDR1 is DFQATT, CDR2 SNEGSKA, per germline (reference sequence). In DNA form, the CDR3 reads TGCAGTGCTAGAGATTACACGGGACAGGGGGCCAGAGCTAGATCCTACAATGAGCAGTTCTTC. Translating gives CSARDYTGQGARARSYNEQFF.

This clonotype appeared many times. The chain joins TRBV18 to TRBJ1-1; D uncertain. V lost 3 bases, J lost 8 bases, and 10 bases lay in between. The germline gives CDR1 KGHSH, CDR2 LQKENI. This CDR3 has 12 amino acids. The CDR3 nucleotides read TGTGCCAGCTCACCCGGGCTGCTGGAAGCTTTCTTT. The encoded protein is CASSPGLLEAFF.

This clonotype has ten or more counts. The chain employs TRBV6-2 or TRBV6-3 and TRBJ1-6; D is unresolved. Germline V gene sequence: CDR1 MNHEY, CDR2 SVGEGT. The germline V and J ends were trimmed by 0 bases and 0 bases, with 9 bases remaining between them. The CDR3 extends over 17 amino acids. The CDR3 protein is CASSYSAGSSYNSPLHF. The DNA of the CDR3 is TGTGCCAGCAGTTACTCGGCTGGAAGCTCCTATAATTCACCCCTCCACTTT.

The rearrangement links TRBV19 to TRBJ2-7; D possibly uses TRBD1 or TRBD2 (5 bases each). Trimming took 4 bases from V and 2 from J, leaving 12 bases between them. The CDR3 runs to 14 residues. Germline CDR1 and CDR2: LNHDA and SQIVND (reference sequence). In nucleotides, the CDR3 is TGTGCCAGTAGTACCCGGGACGGCACCTACGAGCAGTACTTC. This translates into CASSTRDGTYEQYF. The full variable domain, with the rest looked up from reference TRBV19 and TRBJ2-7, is DGGITQSPKYLFRKEGQNVTLSCEQNLNHDAMYWYRQDPGQGLRLIYYSQIVNDFQKGDIAEGYSVSREKKESFPLTVTSAQKNPTAFYLCASSTRDGTYEQYFGPGTRLTVT.

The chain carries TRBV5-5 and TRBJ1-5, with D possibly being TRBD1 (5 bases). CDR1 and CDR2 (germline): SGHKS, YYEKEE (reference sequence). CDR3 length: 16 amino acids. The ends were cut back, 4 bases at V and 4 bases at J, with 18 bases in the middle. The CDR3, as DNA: TGTGCCAGCAGCCCCAACTTACAGGCCGAAAATCAGCCCCAGCATTTT. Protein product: CASSPNLQAENQPQHF.

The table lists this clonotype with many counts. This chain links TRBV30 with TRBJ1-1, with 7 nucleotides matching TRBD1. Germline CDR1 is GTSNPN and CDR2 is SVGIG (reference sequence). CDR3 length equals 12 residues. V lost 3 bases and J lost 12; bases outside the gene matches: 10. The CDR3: CAWRIGQARTFF. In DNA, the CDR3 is TGTGCCTGGAGGATCGGACAGGCCCGAACTTTCTTT.

For the CDR3, the DNA is TGTGCCAGCAGCTCAACGGGACCCTGGGATCGGTACTTC. Residues: CASSSTGPWDRYF. The genes are TRBV7-9 and TRBJ2-4, with D possibly called TRBD1 or TRBD2 (5 bases each). Trimming cost V 4 bases and J 15 bases, with 19 bases left between them. CDR1 is SEHNR and CDR2 is FQNEAQ in the germline V gene (reference sequence). The CDR3 sequence is 13 residues long. The full variable domain, rest sourced from reference TRBV7-9 and TRBJ2-4, is DTGVSQNPRHKITKRGQNVTFRCDPISEHNRLYWYRQTLGQGPEFLTYFQNEAQLEKSRLLSDRFSAERPKGSFSTLEIQRTEQGDSAMYLCASSSTGPWDRYFGAGTRLSVL.

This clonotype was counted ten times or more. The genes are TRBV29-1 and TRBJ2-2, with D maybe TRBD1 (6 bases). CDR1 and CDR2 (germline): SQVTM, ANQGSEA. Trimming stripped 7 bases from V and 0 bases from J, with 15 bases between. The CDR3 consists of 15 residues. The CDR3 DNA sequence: TGCAGCGCTACCAGGGGTTACGCGAACACCGGGGAGCTGTTTTTT. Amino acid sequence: CSATRGYANTGELFF.

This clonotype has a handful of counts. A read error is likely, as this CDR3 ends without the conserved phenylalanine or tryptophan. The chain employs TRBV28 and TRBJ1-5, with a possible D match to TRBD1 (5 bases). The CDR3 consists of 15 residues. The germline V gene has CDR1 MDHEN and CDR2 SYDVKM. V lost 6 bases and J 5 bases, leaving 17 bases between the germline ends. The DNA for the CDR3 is TGTGCCAGCAGCCTGGGACGCCGGGGGGATCAGCCCCAGCATTCT. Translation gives CASSLGRRGDQPQHS.

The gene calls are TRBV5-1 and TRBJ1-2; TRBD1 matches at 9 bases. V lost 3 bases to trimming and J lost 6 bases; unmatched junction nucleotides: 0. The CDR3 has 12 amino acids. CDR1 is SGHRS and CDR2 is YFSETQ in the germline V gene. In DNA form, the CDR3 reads TGCGCCAGCAGCTGGGACAGGGATGGCTACACCTTC. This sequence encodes CASSWDRDGYTF. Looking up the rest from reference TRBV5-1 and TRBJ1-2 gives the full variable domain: KAGVTQTPRYLIKTRGQQVTLSCSPISGHRSVSWYQQTPGQGLQFLFEYFSETQRNKGNFPGRFSGRQFSNSRSEMNVSTLELGDSALYLCASSWDRDGYTFGSGTRLTVV.

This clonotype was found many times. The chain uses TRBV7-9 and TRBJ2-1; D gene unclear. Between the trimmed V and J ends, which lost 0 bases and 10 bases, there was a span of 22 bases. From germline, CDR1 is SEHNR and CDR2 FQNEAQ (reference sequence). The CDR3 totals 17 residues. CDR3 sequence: CASSLARFGDLAVEQFF. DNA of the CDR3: TGTGCCAGCAGCTTAGCGAGGTTTGGCGATCTCGCGGTGGAGCAGTTCTTC.

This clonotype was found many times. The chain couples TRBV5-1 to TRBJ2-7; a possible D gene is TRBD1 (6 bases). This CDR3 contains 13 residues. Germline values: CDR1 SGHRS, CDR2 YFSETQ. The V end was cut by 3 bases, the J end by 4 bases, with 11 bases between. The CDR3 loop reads CASSSFTGYEQYF. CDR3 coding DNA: TGCGCCAGCAGCTCCTTCACAGGGTACGAGCAGTACTTC.

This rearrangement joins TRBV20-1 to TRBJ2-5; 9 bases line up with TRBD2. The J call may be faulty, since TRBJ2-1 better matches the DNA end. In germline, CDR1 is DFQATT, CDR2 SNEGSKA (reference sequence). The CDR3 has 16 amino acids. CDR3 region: CSARVKGREGYNEQFF. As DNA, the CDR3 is TGCAGTGCTAGAGTGAAGGGGCGGGAGGGTTACAATGAGCAGTTCTTC.

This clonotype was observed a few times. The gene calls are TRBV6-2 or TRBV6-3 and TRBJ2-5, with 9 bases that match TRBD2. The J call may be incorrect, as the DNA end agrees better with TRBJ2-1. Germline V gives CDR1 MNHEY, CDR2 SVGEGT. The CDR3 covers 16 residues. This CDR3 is CASNRWASGKGGEQFF. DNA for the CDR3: TGTGCCAGCAACCGATGGGCTAGCGGGAAGGGGGGTGAGCAGTTCTTC.

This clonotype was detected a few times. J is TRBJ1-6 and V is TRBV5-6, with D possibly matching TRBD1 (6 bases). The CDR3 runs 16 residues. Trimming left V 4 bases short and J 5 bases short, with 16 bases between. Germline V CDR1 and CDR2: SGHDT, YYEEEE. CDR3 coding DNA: TGTGCCAGCAGCCCATTCGTGGGGGCGAATAATTCACCCCTCCACTTT. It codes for CASSPFVGANNSPLHF.

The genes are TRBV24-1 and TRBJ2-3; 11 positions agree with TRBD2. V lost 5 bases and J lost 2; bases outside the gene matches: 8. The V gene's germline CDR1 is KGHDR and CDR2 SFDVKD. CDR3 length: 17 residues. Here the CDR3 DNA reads TGTGCCACCAGTGCTAGCGGGAGGCTCGGGTACACAGATACGCAGTATTTT. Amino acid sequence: CATSASGRLGYTDTQYF.

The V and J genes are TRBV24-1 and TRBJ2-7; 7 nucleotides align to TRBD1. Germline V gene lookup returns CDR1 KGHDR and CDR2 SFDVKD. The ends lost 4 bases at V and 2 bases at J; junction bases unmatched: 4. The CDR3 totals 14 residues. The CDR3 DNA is TGTGCCACCAGTGAGAGGGACAGACCCTACGAGCAGTACTTC. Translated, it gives CATSERDRPYEQYF.

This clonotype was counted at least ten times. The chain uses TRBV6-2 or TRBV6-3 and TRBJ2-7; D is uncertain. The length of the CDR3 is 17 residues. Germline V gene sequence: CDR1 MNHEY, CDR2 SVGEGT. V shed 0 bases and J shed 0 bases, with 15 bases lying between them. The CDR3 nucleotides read TGTGCCAGCAGTTACTCGAGCTTCCCACGAGGCTCCTACGAGCAGTACTTC. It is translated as CASSYSSFPRGSYEQYF.

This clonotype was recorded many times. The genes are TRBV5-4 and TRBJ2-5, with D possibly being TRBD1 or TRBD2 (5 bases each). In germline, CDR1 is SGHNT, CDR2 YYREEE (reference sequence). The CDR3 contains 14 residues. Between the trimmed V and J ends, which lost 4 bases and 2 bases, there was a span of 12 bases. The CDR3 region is CASSSRDGQETQYF. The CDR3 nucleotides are TGTGCCAGCAGCAGCCGGGACGGTCAAGAGACCCAGTACTTC.

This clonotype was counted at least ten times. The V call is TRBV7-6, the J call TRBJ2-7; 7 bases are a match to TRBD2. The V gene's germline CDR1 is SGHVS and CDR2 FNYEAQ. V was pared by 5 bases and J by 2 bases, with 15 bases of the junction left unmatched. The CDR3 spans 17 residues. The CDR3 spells CASSANIAGLKTYEQYF. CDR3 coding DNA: TGTGCCAGCAGCGCTAACATAGCGGGTCTGAAGACCTACGAGCAGTACTTC.